This T cell receptor (beta chain) was retrieved from a study of glioma-infiltrating T cells. Remarks on this clonotype: The junction departs from germline at one end; a sequencing error may be responsible.

CDR3 length: 11 amino acids. Germline V gives CDR1 MNHEY, CDR2 SMNVEV (reference sequence). Using RNA template, CDR3s of TCR alpha and beta were amplified with iRepertoire arm-PCR. TCRdb ran MiXCR on the multiplex PCR reads and lists one entry per CDR3 protein. Of 400,000 or so distinct CDR3 sequences in the sample, 41% were seen once. The gene calls are TRBV27 and TRBJ2-5; D not resolved. The clonotype was recovered from a human donor with low-grade glioma or glioblastoma, undergoing nonglioma brain surgery, or in good health (not recorded which). Sequencing was done on a sample of glioma tissue, nonneoplastic brain tissue, or PBMCs (not recorded which). CDR3 coding DNA: TGTGCCAGCAGTTCAGGAGAGACCAAGTACTTC. It yields the protein CASSSGETKYF.